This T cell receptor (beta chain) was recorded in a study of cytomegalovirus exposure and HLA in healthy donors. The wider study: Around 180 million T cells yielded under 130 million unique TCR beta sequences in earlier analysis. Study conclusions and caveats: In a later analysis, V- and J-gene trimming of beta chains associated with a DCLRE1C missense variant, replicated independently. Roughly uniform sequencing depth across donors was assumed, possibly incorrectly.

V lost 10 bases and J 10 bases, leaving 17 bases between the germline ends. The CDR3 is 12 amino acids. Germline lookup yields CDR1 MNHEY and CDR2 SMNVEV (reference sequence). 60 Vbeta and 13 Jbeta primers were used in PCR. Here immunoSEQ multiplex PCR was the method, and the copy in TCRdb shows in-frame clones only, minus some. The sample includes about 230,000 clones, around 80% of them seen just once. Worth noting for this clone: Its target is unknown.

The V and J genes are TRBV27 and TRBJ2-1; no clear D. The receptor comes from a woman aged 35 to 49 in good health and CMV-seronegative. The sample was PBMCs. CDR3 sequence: CATEGVVGEQFF. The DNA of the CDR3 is TGTGCCACCGAAGGAGTAGTAGGAGAGCAGTTCTTC.